This T cell receptor beta chain derives from a study of patients and donors after allogeneic stem cell transplantation. TCRdb reprocessed the RT-PCR reads via MiXCR and lists one record per CDR3 protein. The repertoire consists of roughly 960,000 distinct CDR3 sequences, with 18% occurring once and the leading ten covering under 6.5%. There are 12 residues in the CDR3. The V gene's germline CDR1 is SGHTA and CDR2 FQGTGA. V was shortened by 5 bases and J by 7 bases, with 11 bases between the two germline ends. Sequences were obtained from blood, either unsorted or a sorted T cell fraction (not recorded which). The genes are TRBV7-3 and TRBJ1-1; D unresolved. This TCR came from a human donor who was either an allogeneic HSCT recipient or a stem cell or donor lymphocyte infusion donor (not recorded which). It is not recorded whose cells these are; they may come from a transplant donor. The CDR3 loop is CASSPSTLEAFF. CDR3 coding DNA: TGTGCCAGCAGCCCTTCGACACTTGAAGCTTTCTTT.